The sequence of this T cell receptor (beta chain) was determined in a study of shared clonotypes between healthy human individuals. Study findings and constraints: A limitation of the genetic and exposure-history diversity represented arose from few donors. Estimated richness values were generally larger in naive subsets than in memory subsets. Sharing across a handful of donors was seen in 4% to 5.5% of naive CD4 clonotypes.

The method was immunoSEQ multiplex PCR; TCRdb's version includes in-frame clones alone and lacks a portion of them. Of some 2,100,000 clones listed, approximately 96% are singletons. The V and J ends lost 7 bases and 1 base respectively, with 10 bases between them. The CDR3 loop spans 13 amino acids. Germline CDR1 and CDR2: GTSNPN and SVGIG (reference sequence). About this clone itself: Antigen specificity is unknown.

The chain uses TRBV30 and TRBJ2-2; TRBD2 is a possible D gene (5 bases). This receptor was identified in a man between 18 and 29 years old in good health. Sequencing was done on a sample of naive CD4+ T cells sorted from blood. Indicated subset: CD45RA+ positively selected. The CDR3 bases are TGTGCCTACCGCGCGGGGAACACCGGGGAGCTGTTTTTT. Translated: CAYRAGNTGELFF.